Each of the 27 T cell receptor beta chains below was sequenced from the same sample in a study of T cells after yellow fever vaccination. TCRdb itself ran the 5' RACE reads through MiXCR, one entry per CDR3 protein. The table shows around 320,000 distinct CDR3 sequences, with about 4.5% occurring only once. This specimen consisted of PBMCs, obtained 15 days after the yellow fever booster vaccination. Receptor source: a man between 18 and 35 years old who received the YFV17D yellow fever vaccine.

This clonotype was detected many times. The chain has TRBV12-3 or TRBV12-4 and TRBJ1-1; no clear D. Trimming removed 5 bases from V and 1 base from J, with 14 bases in between. The CDR3 has 15 residues. CDR3 region: CASSVPAAGNTEAFF. The DNA for the CDR3 is TGTGCCAGCAGTGTCCCCGCGGCAGGGAACACTGAAGCTTTCTTT.

The V call is TRBV7-2, the J call TRBJ2-5; TRBD2 might be the D (6 bases). CDR1 is SGHTA and CDR2 is FQGNSA in the germline V gene. CDR3 length equals 14 residues. Trimming took 11 bases from V and 1 from J, leaving 17 bases between them. The CDR3 DNA follows: TGTGCCTCGCGCGGCGGAGGGACCCAAGAGACCCAGTACTTC. Amino acid sequence: CASRGGGTQETQYF. Full variable domain (remainder filled in from reference TRBV7-2 and TRBJ2-5): GAGVSQSPSNKVTEKGKDVELRCDPISGHTALYWYRQSLGQGLEFLIYFQGNSAPDKSGLPSDRFSAERTGGSVSTLTIQRTQQEDSAVYLCASRGGGTQETQYFGPGTRLLVL.

This clonotype was detected many times. J is TRBJ2-7 and V is TRBV12-5; maybe TRBD2 (5 bases). V was clipped by 3 bases and J by 1 base, with 7 bases between them. Germline-derived CDR1 and CDR2 are LGHNT and FRNRAP. The CDR3 contains 13 residues. Written as DNA, the CDR3 is TGTGCTAGTGGTTTAGAGGGTTCCTACGAGCAGTACTTC. The encoded protein is CASGLEGSYEQYF.

The chain combines TRBV12-3 or TRBV12-4 with TRBJ2-1; 8 nucleotides align to TRBD1. J was trimmed by 14 bases and V by 6 bases; bases with no gene match: 9. The CDR3 is made up of 12 amino acids. The CDR3 sequence is CASSSGQGEKFF. DNA for the CDR3: TGTGCCAGCAGCTCCGGACAGGGCGAGAAGTTCTTC.

This clonotype came up many times. The chain uses TRBV6-6 and TRBJ2-7, with TRBD2 identical over 7 bases. V shed 6 bases, J shed 2 bases, and the junction held 13 bases outside the gene matches. The CDR3 extends over 16 amino acids. From germline, CDR1 is MNHNY and CDR2 SVGAGI (reference sequence). This chain's CDR3 is CASRAKGRGFAYEQYF. The DNA of the CDR3 is TGTGCCAGCAGGGCAAAAGGGCGGGGGTTTGCCTACGAGCAGTACTTC.

This clonotype was detected many times. This CDR3 reads CASSLESRTDTQYF. CDR3 DNA sequence: TGTGCCAGCAGCTTAGAATCCCGCACAGATACGCAGTATTTT. The V gene is TRBV7-9, the J gene TRBJ2-3; D is undetermined. CDR3 length: 14 residues. V shed 1 base and J shed 1 base, with 6 bases lying between them. Germline V lookup: CDR1 SEHNR, CDR2 FQNEAQ (reference sequence). Full variable domain (missing parts from reference TRBV7-9 and TRBJ2-3): DTGVSQNPRHKITKRGQNVTFRCDPISEHNRLYWYRQTLGQGPEFLTYFQNEAQLEKSRLLSDRFSAERPKGSFSTLEIQRTEQGDSAMYLCASSLESRTDTQYFGPGTRLTVL.

This clonotype was counted between two and nine times. The rearrangement joins TRBV7-2 to TRBJ1-2; possible D gene TRBD1, 5 bases. The germline V gene has CDR1 SGHTA and CDR2 FQGNSA. V was pared by 5 bases and J by 6 bases, with 10 bases between. The CDR3 has 12 residues. The CDR3 sequence: CASSQGYDGYTF. The CDR3 DNA reads as TGTGCCAGCAGCCAGGGATACGATGGCTACACCTTC.

This clonotype was counted ten times or more. This chain links TRBV7-9 with TRBJ1-1; D gene ambiguous. CDR3 length: 16 amino acids. Trimming removed 1 base from V and 4 bases from J, with 16 bases in between. Germline V lookup: CDR1 SEHNR, CDR2 FQNEAQ (reference sequence). Written as DNA, the CDR3 is TGTGCCAGCAGCTTAGAAGGGTGGTACGGCGGCACTGAAGCTTTCTTT. Amino acid sequence: CASSLEGWYGGTEAFF.

This clonotype has ten or more counts. The gene calls are TRBV7-2 and TRBJ1-6; no reliable D call. The CDR3 spans 14 residues. Germline V gives CDR1 SGHTA, CDR2 FQGNSA. V dropped 1 base and J dropped 7 bases, with 8 bases sitting between them. CDR3 coding DNA: TGTGCCAGCAGCTTAGACAGTAACAATTCACCCCTCCACTTT. The encoded protein is CASSLDSNNSPLHF.

There are many counts of this clonotype. The V call is TRBV18, the J call TRBJ1-1; D is unresolved. This CDR3 spans 13 amino acids. Trimming stripped 1 base from V and 8 bases from J, with 11 bases between. The V gene's germline CDR1 is KGHSH and CDR2 LQKENI. The CDR3 loop is CASSPHPQSEAFF. DNA for the CDR3: TGTGCCAGCTCACCACATCCCCAATCGGAAGCTTTCTTT.

J is TRBJ2-5 and V is TRBV20-1; 12 bases map to TRBD1. The CDR3 runs to 18 residues. Per the germline V gene, CDR1 is DFQATT and CDR2 is SNEGSKA (reference sequence). V was pared by 2 bases and J by 3 bases, with 13 bases of the junction left unmatched. The DNA of the CDR3 is TGCAGTGCTAGACCCCGGTGGGACAGGGGGCTGATTGAAGAGACCCAGTACTTC. Amino acid sequence: CSARPRWDRGLIEETQYF.

The chain carries TRBV24-1 and TRBJ2-3; D unclear. The CDR3 is 15 amino acids. Per germline, CDR1 KGHDR and CDR2 SFDVKD. V was clipped by 6 bases and J by 0 bases, with 12 bases between them. CDR3 sequence (DNA): TGTGCCACCAGTCCTACCCTGGGAAGCACAGATACGCAGTATTTT. It translates to CATSPTLGSTDTQYF.

The table lists this clonotype with a few counts. This rearrangement joins TRBV27 to TRBJ1-4, with no clear D. Trimming left V 6 bases short and J 4 bases short, with 9 bases between. This CDR3 region has 13 residues. The germline gives CDR1 MNHEY, CDR2 SMNVEV (reference sequence). CDR3 region: CASSPIRNEKLFF. In DNA, the CDR3 is TGTGCCAGCAGCCCAATACGTAATGAAAAACTGTTTTTT.

There are many counts of this clonotype. The chain joins TRBV7-9 to TRBJ1-4; D is possibly TRBD1 (5 bases). Germline V CDR1 and CDR2: SEHNR, FQNEAQ (reference sequence). The CDR3 is 14 residues long. The V end lost 11 bases, the J end lost 0 bases, and 13 bases lay between the germline ends. CDR3 nucleotides: TGTGCCGGCCAGGGTTTTGCAACTAATGAAAAACTGTTTTTT. Its translation is CAGQGFATNEKLFF.

In its sample, this clonotype was seen many times. This chain joins TRBV4-2 and TRBJ2-1; 11 bases align to TRBD2. V lost 0 bases to trimming and J lost 5 bases; unmatched junction nucleotides: 6. This CDR3 is built from 17 residues. Germline V gives CDR1 LGHNA, CDR2 YNFKEQ. CDR3 sequence reads: CASSQEELAGGNNEQFF. CDR3 sequence (DNA): TGTGCCAGCAGCCAAGAGGAGCTAGCGGGGGGAAACAATGAGCAGTTCTTC.

At least ten counts were recorded for this clonotype. The chain employs TRBV5-1 and TRBJ2-1, with 9 bases fitting TRBD2. Per germline, CDR1 SGHRS and CDR2 YFSETQ. CDR3 size: 17 residues. With V trimmed by 0 bases and J by 8 bases, 12 bases remained unmatched. The CDR3: CASSLAAGGGAVDEQFF. In nucleotides, the CDR3 is TGCGCCAGCAGCTTGGCGGCGGGCGGGGGGGCCGTCGATGAGCAGTTCTTC.

This clonotype was seen a few times. CDR3 amino acids: CASSRQGGLSTEAFF. Written as DNA, the CDR3 is TGTGCCAGCAGCCGACAGGGGGGGCTGAGCACTGAAGCTTTCTTT. The rearrangement links TRBV4-2 to TRBJ1-1; TRBD1 matches 9 bases. Germline trimming cut 4 bases from V and 4 bases from J; bases unmatched to any gene: 7. Germline assignment: CDR1 LGHNA and CDR2 YNFKEQ. The CDR3 totals 15 residues.

The chain couples TRBV5-1 to TRBJ1-3; D unresolved. CDR3 length: 15 residues. Trimming cost V 4 bases and J 6 bases, with 17 bases left between them. In germline, CDR1 is SGHRS, CDR2 YFSETQ. The CDR3 DNA sequence: TGCGCCAGCAGCAGTAACAGTTCGCCGGCAAACACCATATATTTT. As protein: CASSSNSSPANTIYF.

This clonotype occurred many times. This chain joins TRBV7-9 and TRBJ2-7; weak D call: TRBD1 (5 bases). The CDR3 covers 12 residues. Deletions cut 0 bases from V and 6 bases from J, with 6 bases between. Germline CDR1 SEHNR, CDR2 FQNEAQ (reference sequence). CDR3 nucleotides: TGTGCCAGCAGCTTAGCAGGGGCCGAGCAGTACTTC. This gives the protein CASSLAGAEQYF.

This clonotype came up many times. This chain joins TRBV12-3 or TRBV12-4 and TRBJ2-5; 14 bases match TRBD2. V was pared by 1 base and J by 1 base, with 2 bases of the junction left unmatched. This CDR3 spans 17 amino acids. The CDR3 sequence is CASSLGTSGGPQETQYF. The CDR3 DNA is TGTGCCAGCAGTTTAGGGACTAGCGGGGGGCCCCAAGAGACCCAGTACTTC.

The chain links TRBV4-1 to TRBJ2-3; perhaps TRBD2 as D (5 bases). Deletions cut 4 bases from V and 3 bases from J, with 11 bases between. CDR3 length: 14 residues. Germline V gene lookup returns CDR1 MGHRA and CDR2 YSYEKL. This CDR3 reads CASSRYRTTDTQYF. As DNA, the CDR3 is TGCGCCAGCAGCCGATACCGGACTACAGATACGCAGTATTTT.

The sample holds many counts of this clonotype. V gene TRBV29-1 combines with J gene TRBJ2-2; no reliable D call. The V gene lost 5 bases and the J gene lost 5 bases, with 6 bases spanning the gap. Germline CDR1 and CDR2: SQVTM and ANQGSEA. The CDR3 is 11 amino acids. The CDR3 coding sequence is TGCAGCGTTAAACGGACCGGGGAGCTGTTTTTT. The encoded protein is CSVKRTGELFF.

The chain employs TRBV11-3 and TRBJ2-1; tentative D call: TRBD1 (6 bases). Per the germline V gene, CDR1 is SGHNT and CDR2 is YENEEA. The CDR3 runs to 13 residues. V was clipped by 4 bases and J by 6 bases, with 10 bases between them. The CDR3 region is CASSWDTTNEQFF. The CDR3 DNA reads TGTGCCAGCAGCTGGGACACCACCAATGAGCAGTTCTTC.

This clonotype was counted ten times or more. The CDR3 coding sequence is TGCGCCAGCAGCTTGGTGGAGGGGGCGGTGAGAGAGACCCAGTACTTC. Protein: CASSLVEGAVRETQYF. The chain carries TRBV5-1 and TRBJ2-5; D may be TRBD1 (7 bases). This CDR3 is built from 16 residues. Germline V gives CDR1 SGHRS, CDR2 YFSETQ. Trimming removed 0 bases at V and 4 bases at J, with 16 bases between.

This clonotype was detected many times. The J gene is TRBJ1-4, the V gene TRBV20-1; D gene uncertain. From germline, CDR1 is DFQATT and CDR2 SNEGSKA (reference sequence). Trimming stripped 6 bases from V and 0 bases from J, with 14 bases between. The CDR3 spans 15 residues. The CDR3 nucleotides read TGCAGTGCCGACCCTTGGCTAGCAACTAATGAAAAACTGTTTTTT. It encodes CSADPWLATNEKLFF.

This clonotype showed up many times. This chain connects TRBV7-9 to TRBJ1-5, with a tentative D call TRBD1 (5 bases). V lost 5 bases to trimming and J lost 7 bases, with 12 bases between them. Germline assignment: CDR1 SEHNR and CDR2 FQNEAQ (reference sequence). The CDR3 length is 13 residues. In nucleotides, the CDR3 is TGTGCCAGCAGCCCCCGGCGGGGGCAGCCCCAGCATTTT. As protein: CASSPRRGQPQHF.

The gene calls are TRBV21-1 and TRBJ1-1; the listed D gene, TRBD1, was not tested against the DNA. TRBV21-1 is reported as a pseudogene. The CDR3 has 13 residues. The CDR3, as DNA: TGTGCCAGCTTGGACAGGCGTCCCACTGAAGCTTTCTTT. Translation: CASLDRRPTEAFF.